This T cell receptor beta chain was identified in a study of cytomegalovirus exposure and HLA in healthy donors. This clone was seen only once. Germline CDR1 reads SGHDT; CDR2 reads YYEEEE. Deletions cut 4 bases from V and 3 bases from J, with 17 bases between. This CDR3 has 15 amino acids. The study ran its PCR with 60 Vbeta and 13 Jbeta primers. Libraries were prepared by immunoSEQ multiplex PCR; TCRdb keeps only in-frame clonotypes and omits some of them. This sample carries around 130,000 clones, about 72% of them seen once, and the ten largest clones take 1.6%. The sample was PBMCs. The chain couples TRBV5-6 to TRBJ2-7, with TRBD2 as a possible D gene (6 bases). The sequence was collected from a young man in good health and CMV-seropositive. The CDR3 loop is CASSPGGNSDYEQYF. The CDR3 region has the DNA TGTGCCAGCAGCCCCGGGGGAAATTCGGACTACGAGCAGTACTTC. Looking up the rest from reference TRBV5-6 and TRBJ2-7 gives the full variable domain: DAGVTQSPTHLIKTRGQQVTLRCSPKSGHDTVSWYQQALGQGPQFIFQYYEEEERQRGNFPDRFSGHQFPNYSSELNVNALLLGDSALYLCASSPGGNSDYEQYFGPGTRLTVT.